This passage covers 28 T cell receptor beta chains from one sample sequenced in a study of cytomegalovirus exposure and HLA in healthy donors. Primers: 60 Vbeta forward and 13 Jbeta reverse. Some clones are missing from TCRdb's copy, which holds only in-frame ones; the method was immunoSEQ multiplex PCR. Found here are about 220,000 clones, over 60% of them singletons; the top ten hold 0.55% to 0.75%. Sequencing was carried out using PBMCs. The origin of the receptors is a man aged 18 to 30 in good health and CMV-seronegative.

The chain uses TRBV28 and TRBJ1-2; 9 positions match TRBD1. The V and J ends lost 5 bases and 0 bases, in that order; junction bases with no gene match: 4. The V gene's germline CDR1 is MDHEN and CDR2 SYDVKM. The CDR3 runs 15 residues. In DNA form, the CDR3 reads TGTGCCAGCAGTCTCGGGACAGGGTCTAACTATGGCTACACCTTC. This translates into CASSLGTGSNYGYTF.

The chain uses TRBV6-1 and TRBJ2-4; 15 nucleotides line up with TRBD2. Germline CDR1 is MNHNS and CDR2 is SASEGT. The ends lost 1 base at V and 12 bases at J; junction bases unmatched: 13. This CDR3 is 18 amino acids long. This chain's CDR3 is CASSEVFYPGLAGGAQYF. CDR3 bases: TGTGCCAGCAGTGAAGTATTCTACCCGGGACTAGCGGGAGGTGCTCAGTACTTC.

The chain has TRBV12-1 and TRBJ2-1; the table assigns TRBD2, which was not confirmed against the DNA. TRBV12-1 is a pseudogene segment. The CDR3 extends over 15 amino acids. The CDR3 is CASSRLRGGDNEQFF. The CDR3 DNA is TGTGCCAGCAGCCGTCTGCGGGGGGGGGACAATGAGCAGTTCTTC.

The DNA for the CDR3 is TGTGCCAGCAGCTTAGAGCCCCGACGGAGCCACACGGACACCATATATTTT. Residues: CASSLEPRRSHTDTIYF. The V gene is TRBV11-2, the J gene TRBJ1-3; no reliable D call. The V and J ends lost 0 bases and 8 bases respectively, with 20 bases between them. CDR3 length: 17 residues. Looked up from germline, CDR1 is SGHAT and CDR2 is FQNNGV.

There are a few counts of this clone. V usage is TRBV28 and J usage is TRBJ2-3; D may be TRBD2 (5 bases). V was clipped by 5 bases and J by 5 bases, with 14 bases between them. The CDR3 totals 14 residues. From germline, CDR1 is MDHEN and CDR2 SYDVKM. The CDR3: CASSPLGVGDTQYF. Here the CDR3 DNA reads TGTGCCAGCAGTCCACTGGGAGTGGGAGATACGCAGTATTTT.

CDR3 in amino acids: CASSLRGGGAESWNTEAFF. CDR3 nucleotides: TGTGCCAGCAGCTTAAGGGGTGGGGGCGCGGAATCCTGGAACACTGAAGCTTTCTTT. The chain has TRBV11-1 and TRBJ1-1, with D possibly being TRBD1 (6 bases). V lost 2 bases to trimming and J lost 1 base, with 23 bases between them. The CDR3 sequence is 19 residues long. Germline CDR1 and CDR2: SGHAT and FQDESV (reference sequence).

The chain uses TRBV7-3 and TRBJ1-6; tentatively, D is TRBD1 (6 bases). Germline assignment: CDR1 SGHTA and CDR2 FQGTGA. Trimming removed 2 bases from V and 5 bases from J, with 13 bases in between. CDR3 size: 16 residues. As DNA, the CDR3 is TGTGCCAGCAGCTTACTAGGGCCAGGGGATAATTCACCCCTCCACTTT. It specifies CASSLLGPGDNSPLHF.

The chain joins TRBV4-1 to TRBJ2-7; 12 nucleotides agree with TRBD2. In germline, CDR1 is MGHRA, CDR2 YSYEKL. V lost 4 bases, J lost 6 bases, and 16 bases stayed unmatched. The CDR3 is made up of 18 amino acids. The chain's CDR3 is CASSLVTQRTSGVSEQYF. Here the CDR3 DNA reads TGCGCCAGCAGCCTTGTTACGCAGAGGACTAGCGGGGTTAGCGAGCAGTACTTC.

This rearrangement joins TRBV6-5 to TRBJ2-7, with a weak D call TRBD1 (5 bases). Trimming pared 10 bases from V and 5 bases from J, leaving 15 bases between. This CDR3 region has 12 residues. CDR1 is MNHEY and CDR2 is SVGAGI in the germline V gene. The CDR3 DNA reads TGTGCCATCCATCCAGGGTTCCACGAGCAGTACTTC. Its translation: CAIHPGFHEQYF.

This chain uses TRBV7-9 with TRBJ1-2; D gene unclear. Per germline, CDR1 SEHNR and CDR2 FQNEAQ (reference sequence). Trimming took 4 bases from V and 6 from J, leaving 15 bases between them. This CDR3 spans 14 amino acids. The DNA for the CDR3 is TGTGCCAGCAGCTCCGACCCAGGCTGGAATGGCTACACCTTC. This translates into CASSSDPGWNGYTF.

The chain has TRBV12-5 and TRBJ2-2; D might be TRBD2 (6 bases). This CDR3 is 15 amino acids long. Germline loops: CDR1 LGHNT, CDR2 FRNRAP. V was pared by 8 bases and J by 0 bases, with 13 bases between. The CDR3, as DNA: TGTGCTAGTTCTTCGGGGACTTCGAACACCGGGGAGCTGTTTTTT. Amino acid sequence: CASSSGTSNTGELFF.

This rearrangement joins TRBV18 to TRBJ2-5, with D unclear. The CDR3 spans 13 residues. Germline V gene data show CDR1 as KGHSH and CDR2 as LQKENI. V was cut by 0 bases and J by 3 bases, with 5 bases left in between. The CDR3 is CASSPPFEETQYF. The CDR3 DNA reads as TGTGCCAGCTCACCACCCTTTGAAGAGACCCAGTACTTC.

J is TRBJ1-1 and V is TRBV28; D is ambiguous. Looked up from germline, CDR1 is MDHEN and CDR2 is SYDVKM. The CDR3 totals 14 residues. V gave up 2 bases and J gave up 4 bases, with 11 bases separating them. The CDR3 is CASSLVREGTEAFF. The CDR3, as DNA: TGTGCCAGCAGTTTAGTTCGGGAGGGCACTGAAGCTTTCTTT. The whole variable domain, remainder taken from reference TRBV28 and TRBJ1-1, is DVKVTQSSRYLVKRTGEKVFLECVQDMDHENMFWYRQDPGLGLRLIYFSYDVKMKEKGDIPEGYSVSREKKERFSLILESASTNQTSMYLCASSLVREGTEAFFGQGTRLTVV.

The chain links TRBV11-2 to TRBJ2-3; D is perhaps TRBD1 (6 bases). The CDR3 contains 14 residues. Trimming left V 4 bases short and J 2 bases short, with 10 bases between. Germline V gives CDR1 SGHAT, CDR2 FQNNGV. The CDR3: CASSSGTYTDTQYF. In DNA form, the CDR3 reads TGTGCCAGCAGCTCAGGGACATACACAGATACGCAGTATTTT.

The genes are TRBV15 and TRBJ1-5; 8 bases fit TRBD1. Germline lookup yields CDR1 LNHNV and CDR2 YYDKDF (reference sequence). The CDR3 contains 15 residues. V trimming: 0 bases; J trimming: 5 bases; junction bases outside the gene matches: 3. The CDR3 protein is CATSRDDRGDQPQHF. Written as DNA, the CDR3 is TGTGCCACCAGCAGAGACGACAGGGGCGATCAGCCCCAGCATTTT.

V gene TRBV29-1 combines with J gene TRBJ1-2, with 7 positions matching TRBD1. CDR1 is SQVTM, CDR2 ANQGSEA, per germline. V was pared by 0 bases and J by 5 bases, with 9 bases of the junction left unmatched. The CDR3 consists of 15 residues. Here the CDR3 reads CSVEEATGSAYGYTF. The CDR3 DNA is TGCAGCGTTGAAGAAGCGACAGGGTCGGCGTATGGCTACACCTTC. The whole variable domain, remainder taken from reference TRBV29-1 and TRBJ1-2, is SAVISQKPSRDICQRGTSLTIQCQVDSQVTMMFWYRQQPGQSLTLIATANQGSEATYESGFVIDKFPISRPNLTFSTLTVSNMSPEDSSIYLCSVEEATGSAYGYTFGSGTRLTVV.

The genes are TRBV2 and TRBJ2-5; 9 nucleotides agree with TRBD2. The CDR3 runs 14 residues. The ends lost 3 bases at V and 10 bases at J; junction bases unmatched: 9. From germline, CDR1 is SNHLY and CDR2 FYNNEI. The CDR3 spells CASSEASGARDQYF. CDR3 bases: TGTGCCAGCAGTGAGGCTAGCGGGGCGAGGGACCAGTACTTC.

V is TRBV6-1 and J is TRBJ1-1, with 9 bases aligning to TRBD1. The CDR3 totals 12 residues. CDR1 is MNHNS and CDR2 is SASEGT in the germline V gene. The V and J ends lost 5 bases and 8 bases, in that order; junction bases with no gene match: 3. CDR3 DNA: TGTGCCAGCAGTACACAGGGGGCCGAAGCTTTCTTT. Residues: CASSTQGAEAFF.

The chain recombines TRBV19 with TRBJ1-2, with a tentative D call TRBD1 (5 bases). Germline V CDR1 and CDR2: LNHDA, SQIVND (reference sequence). Trimming pared 6 bases from V and 8 bases from J, leaving 13 bases between. The CDR3 runs 12 residues. The CDR3 coding sequence is TGTGCCAGTAGACCCAGGGCGTCGGGCTACACCTTC. Translation gives CASRPRASGYTF.

CDR3 nucleotide sequence: TGTGCCACCAGCAACGACAGATCCTACGAGCAGTACTTC. As protein: CATSNDRSYEQYF. The chain joins TRBV15 to TRBJ2-5, with D possibly TRBD1 on 5 matching bases. With the DNA end fitting TRBJ2-7 better, the J assignment may be wrong. The CDR3 consists of 13 residues. CDR1 is LNHNV and CDR2 is YYDKDF in the germline V gene (reference sequence).

V and J are TRBV27 and TRBJ2-5; the match to TRBD2 covers 8 bases. Germline V gene lookup returns CDR1 MNHEY and CDR2 SMNVEV (reference sequence). CDR3 length: 13 amino acids. Trimming cost V 6 bases and J 7 bases; bases outside gene matches: 7. CDR3: CASSVAGSGTQYF. The CDR3 DNA sequence: TGTGCCAGCAGCGTAGCGGGGTCCGGGACCCAGTACTTC.

The chain links TRBV5-1 to TRBJ2-7, with 14 nucleotides matching TRBD2. CDR3 length equals 15 residues. V shed 5 bases, J shed 2 bases, and the junction held 3 bases outside the gene matches. Germline CDR1 SGHRS, CDR2 YFSETQ. The CDR3 DNA follows: TGCGCCAGCAGGGAGACTAGCGGGAGGGCCTACGAGCAGTACTTC. Encoded protein: CASRETSGRAYEQYF.

V is TRBV10-3 and J is TRBJ2-2, with 8 bases lining up with TRBD1. Germline V gene lookup returns CDR1 ENHRY and CDR2 SYGVKD. The CDR3 contains 17 residues. Losses at the gene ends were 1 base for V and 1 base for J; bases not matched to a gene: 5. CDR3 residues: CAISEYRTGLNTGELFF. DNA of the CDR3: TGTGCCATCAGTGAGTATCGGACAGGGCTGAACACCGGGGAGCTGTTTTTT.

This chain uses TRBV7-2 with TRBJ2-3, with 9 bases fitting TRBD2. Trimming took 4 bases from V and 2 from J; bases not matched to a gene: 4. Germline CDR1 SGHTA, CDR2 FQGNSA. This CDR3 is 15 amino acids long. CDR3: CASSYGLAHTDTQYF. Written as DNA, the CDR3 is TGTGCCAGCAGCTACGGACTAGCGCACACAGATACGCAGTATTTT.

This chain connects TRBV11-2 to TRBJ2-5; a possible D gene is TRBD1 (5 bases). The CDR3 extends over 14 amino acids. CDR1 and CDR2 (germline): SGHAT, FQNNGV. Trimming left V 4 bases short and J 2 bases short, with 11 bases between. CDR3 sequence: CASSSRPGQETQYF. For the CDR3, the DNA is TGTGCCAGCAGCTCCCGGCCAGGGCAAGAGACCCAGTACTTC.

This clone was counted only a few times. The V gene is TRBV2, the J gene TRBJ2-7; TRBD2 matches 8 bases. J gave up 0 bases and V 4 bases, and 8 bases lay outside the gene matches. The CDR3 contains 16 residues. Germline lookup yields CDR1 SNHLY and CDR2 FYNNEI. This chain's CDR3 is CASSAAGRGSSYEQYF. CDR3 coding DNA: TGTGCCAGCAGTGCCGCCGGGAGGGGGAGCTCCTACGAGCAGTACTTC.

The chain recombines TRBV10-3 with TRBJ2-3; 8 positions match TRBD2. Germline V CDR1 and CDR2: ENHRY, SYGVKD. The trim removed 11 bases at V and 2 bases at J, leaving 9 bases unmatched. The CDR3 runs to 14 residues. The CDR3 here is CAVLAGLTTDTQYF. The CDR3 nucleotides are TGTGCCGTTCTAGCGGGCCTTACCACAGATACGCAGTATTTT.

This clone was detected only once. For the CDR3, the DNA is TGTGCCACCGGAGGCCCAACTAACTATGGCTACACCTTC. This gives the protein CATGGPTNYGYTF. The rearrangement uses TRBV7-9 and TRBJ1-2, with D unresolved. The V and J ends lost 10 bases and 0 bases respectively, with 12 bases between them. This CDR3 comprises 13 residues. Germline CDR1 and CDR2: SEHNR and FQNEAQ (reference sequence).